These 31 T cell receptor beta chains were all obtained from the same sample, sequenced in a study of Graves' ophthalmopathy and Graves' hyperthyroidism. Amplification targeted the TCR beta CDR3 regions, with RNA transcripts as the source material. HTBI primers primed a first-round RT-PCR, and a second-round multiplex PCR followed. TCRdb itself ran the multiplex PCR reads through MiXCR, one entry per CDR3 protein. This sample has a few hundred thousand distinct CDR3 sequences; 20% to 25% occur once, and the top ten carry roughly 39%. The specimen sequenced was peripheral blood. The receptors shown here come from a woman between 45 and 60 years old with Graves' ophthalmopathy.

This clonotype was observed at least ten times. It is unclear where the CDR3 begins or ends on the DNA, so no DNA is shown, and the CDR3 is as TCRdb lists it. CDR3 region: CASSVPPATEAFF. The rearrangement links TRBV6-1 to TRBJ1-1. 13 amino acids form the CDR3, both terminal residues included. Germline CDR1 MNHNS, CDR2 SASEGT.

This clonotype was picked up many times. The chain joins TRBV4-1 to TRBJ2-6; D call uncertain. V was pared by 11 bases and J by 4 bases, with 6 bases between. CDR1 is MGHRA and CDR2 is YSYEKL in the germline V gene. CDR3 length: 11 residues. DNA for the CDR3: TGCGCCTCGGCCGGGGCCAACGTCCTGACTTTC. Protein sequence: CASAGANVLTF.

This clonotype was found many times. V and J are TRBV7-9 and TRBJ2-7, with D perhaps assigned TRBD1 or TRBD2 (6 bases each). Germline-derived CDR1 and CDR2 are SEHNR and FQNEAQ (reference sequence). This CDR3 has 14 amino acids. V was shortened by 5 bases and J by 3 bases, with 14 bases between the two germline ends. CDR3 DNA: TGTGCCAGCAGCCACAGGGAGGCGGGCTACGAGCAGTACTTC. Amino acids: CASSHREAGYEQYF.

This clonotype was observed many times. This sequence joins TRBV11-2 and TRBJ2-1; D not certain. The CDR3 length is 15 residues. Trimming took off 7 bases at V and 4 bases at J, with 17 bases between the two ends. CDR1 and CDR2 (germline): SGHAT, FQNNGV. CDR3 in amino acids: CASTLDRLGYNEQFF. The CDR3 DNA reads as TGTGCCAGCACCCTCGACCGTCTGGGGTACAATGAGCAGTTCTTC.

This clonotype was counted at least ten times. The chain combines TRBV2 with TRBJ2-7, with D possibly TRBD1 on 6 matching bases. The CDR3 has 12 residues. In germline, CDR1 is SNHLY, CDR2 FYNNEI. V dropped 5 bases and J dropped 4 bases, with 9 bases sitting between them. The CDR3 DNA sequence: TGTGCCAGCAGTCGACAGGATTACGAGCAGTACTTC. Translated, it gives CASSRQDYEQYF.

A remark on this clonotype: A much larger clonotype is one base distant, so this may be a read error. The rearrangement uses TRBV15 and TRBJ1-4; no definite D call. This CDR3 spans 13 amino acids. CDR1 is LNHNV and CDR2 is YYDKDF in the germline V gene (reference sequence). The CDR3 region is CATSRVTNAKLFF. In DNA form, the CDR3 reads TGTGCCACCAGCAGAGTGACTAATGCAAAACTGTTTTTT.

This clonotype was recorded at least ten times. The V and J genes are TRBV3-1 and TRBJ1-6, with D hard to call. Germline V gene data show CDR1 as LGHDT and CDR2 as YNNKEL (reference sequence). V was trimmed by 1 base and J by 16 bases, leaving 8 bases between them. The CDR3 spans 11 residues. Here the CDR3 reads CASSQGGSLHF. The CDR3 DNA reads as TGTGCCAGCAGCCAAGGTGGTAGTCTCCACTTT.

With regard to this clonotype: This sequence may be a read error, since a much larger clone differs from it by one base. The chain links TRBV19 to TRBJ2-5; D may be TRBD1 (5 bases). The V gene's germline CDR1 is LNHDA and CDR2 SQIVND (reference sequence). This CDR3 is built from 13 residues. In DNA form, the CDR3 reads TGTGCCAGTAGTAGTGGGAAGGGGAAGACCCTGTACTTC. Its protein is CASSSGKGKTLYF.

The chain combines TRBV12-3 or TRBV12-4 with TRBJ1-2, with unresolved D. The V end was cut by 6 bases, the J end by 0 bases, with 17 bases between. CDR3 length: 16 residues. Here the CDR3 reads CASSPTGIPPNYGYTF. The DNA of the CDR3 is TGTGCCAGCAGCCCTACCGGGATCCCCCCTAACTATGGCTACACCTTC.

CDR3 loop: CASSYWDYEQYF. The CDR3, as DNA: TGTGCCAGCAGCTATTGGGACTACGAGCAGTACTTC. The gene calls are TRBV3-1 and TRBJ2-7; D unclear. Trimming removed 5 bases at V and 3 bases at J, with 8 bases between. The CDR3 runs 12 residues. Germline V lookup: CDR1 LGHDT, CDR2 YNNKEL (reference sequence).

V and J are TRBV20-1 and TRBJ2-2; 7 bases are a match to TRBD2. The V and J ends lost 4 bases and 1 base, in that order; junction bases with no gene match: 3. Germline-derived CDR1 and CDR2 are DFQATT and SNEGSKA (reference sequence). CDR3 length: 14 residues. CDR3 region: CSAMLAVNTGELFF. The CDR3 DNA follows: TGCAGTGCTATGCTAGCGGTGAACACCGGGGAGCTGTTTTTT.

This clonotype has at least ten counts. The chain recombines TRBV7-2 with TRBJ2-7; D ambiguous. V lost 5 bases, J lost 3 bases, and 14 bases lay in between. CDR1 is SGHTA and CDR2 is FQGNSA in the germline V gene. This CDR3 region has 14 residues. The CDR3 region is CASSPDGSYYEQYF. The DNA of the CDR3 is TGTGCCAGCAGCCCCGACGGGTCCTACTACGAGCAGTACTTC. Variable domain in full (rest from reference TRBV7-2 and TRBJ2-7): GAGVSQSPSNKVTEKGKDVELRCDPISGHTALYWYRQSLGQGLEFLIYFQGNSAPDKSGLPSDRFSAERTGGSVSTLTIQRTQQEDSAVYLCASSPDGSYYEQYFGPGTRLTVT.

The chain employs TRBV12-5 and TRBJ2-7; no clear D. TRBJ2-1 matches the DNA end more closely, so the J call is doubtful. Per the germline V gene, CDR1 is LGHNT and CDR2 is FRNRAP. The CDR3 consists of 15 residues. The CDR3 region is CASGTTALGSYEQFF. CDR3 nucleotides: TGTGCTAGTGGCACAACAGCGTTGGGCTCCTACGAGCAGTTCTTC.

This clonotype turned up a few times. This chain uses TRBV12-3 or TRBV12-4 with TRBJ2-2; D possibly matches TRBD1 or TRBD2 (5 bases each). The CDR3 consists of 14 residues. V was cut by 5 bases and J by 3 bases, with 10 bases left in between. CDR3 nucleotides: TGTGCCAGCAGTCCCGGGGCCGACACCGGGGAGCTGTTTTTT. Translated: CASSPGADTGELFF.

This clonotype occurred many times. This chain's CDR3 is CASSLSSGSSAEAFF. In DNA form, the CDR3 reads TGTGCCAGCAGCTTATCATCGGGCAGCAGTGCTGAAGCTTTCTTT. This rearrangement joins TRBV11-2 to TRBJ1-1; D unclear. Germline lookup yields CDR1 SGHAT and CDR2 FQNNGV. The ends were cut back, 2 bases at V and 6 bases at J, with 16 bases in the middle. CDR3 length equals 15 residues. Supplemented by reference TRBV11-2 and TRBJ1-1, the full variable domain reads EAGVAQSPRYKIIEKRQSVAFWCNPISGHATLYWYQQILGQGPKLLIQFQNNGVVDDSQLPKDRFSAERLKGVDSTLKIQPAKLEDSAVYLCASSLSSGSSAEAFFGQGTRLTVV.

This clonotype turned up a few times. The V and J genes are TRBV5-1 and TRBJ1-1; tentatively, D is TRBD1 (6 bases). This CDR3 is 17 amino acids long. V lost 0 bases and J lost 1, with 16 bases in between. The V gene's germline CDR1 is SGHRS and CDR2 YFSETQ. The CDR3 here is CASSLVLSTGKNTEAFF. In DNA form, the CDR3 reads TGCGCCAGCAGCTTGGTACTTTCCACAGGGAAGAACACTGAAGCTTTCTTT.

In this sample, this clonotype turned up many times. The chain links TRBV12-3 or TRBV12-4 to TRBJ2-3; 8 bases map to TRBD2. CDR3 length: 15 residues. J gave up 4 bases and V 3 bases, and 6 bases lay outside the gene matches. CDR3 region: CASSFAGGRADTQYF. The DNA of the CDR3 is TGTGCCAGCAGTTTCGCGGGAGGTCGTGCAGATACGCAGTATTTT.

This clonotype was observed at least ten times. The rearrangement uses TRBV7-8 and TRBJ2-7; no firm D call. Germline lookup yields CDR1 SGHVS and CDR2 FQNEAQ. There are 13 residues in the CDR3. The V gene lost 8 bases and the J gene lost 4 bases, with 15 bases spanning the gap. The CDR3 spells CASGAPPVYEQYF. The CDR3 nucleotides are TGTGCCAGCGGAGCCCCCCCTGTGTACGAGCAGTACTTC.

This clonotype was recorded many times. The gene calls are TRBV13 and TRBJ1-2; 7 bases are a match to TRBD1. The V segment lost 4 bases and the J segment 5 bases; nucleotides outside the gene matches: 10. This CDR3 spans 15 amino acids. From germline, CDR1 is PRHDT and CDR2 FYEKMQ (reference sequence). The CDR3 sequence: CASSSLPGGRYGYTF. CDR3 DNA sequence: TGTGCCAGCAGCTCCCTCCCAGGGGGAAGGTATGGCTACACCTTC.

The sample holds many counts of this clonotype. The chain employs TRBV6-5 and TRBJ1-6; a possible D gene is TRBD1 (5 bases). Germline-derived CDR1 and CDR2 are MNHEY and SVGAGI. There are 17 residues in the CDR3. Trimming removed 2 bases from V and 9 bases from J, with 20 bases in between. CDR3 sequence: CASSYLGTAGPSSPLHF. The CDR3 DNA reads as TGTGCCAGCAGTTACCTCGGGACGGCCGGGCCGAGTTCACCCCTCCACTTT.

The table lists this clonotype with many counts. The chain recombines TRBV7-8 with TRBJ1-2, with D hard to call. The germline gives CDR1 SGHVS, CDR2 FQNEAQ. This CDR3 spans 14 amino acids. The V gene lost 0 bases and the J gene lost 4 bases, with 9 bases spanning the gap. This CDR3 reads CASSLAGRVYGYTF. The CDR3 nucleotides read TGTGCCAGCAGCTTAGCAGGGAGGGTCTATGGCTACACCTTC. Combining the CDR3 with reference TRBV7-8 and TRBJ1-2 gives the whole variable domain GAGVSQSPRYKVAKRGQDVALRCDPISGHVSLFWYQQALGQGPEFLTYFQNEAQLDKSGLPSDRFFAERPEGSVSTLKIQRTQQEDSAVYLCASSLAGRVYGYTFGSGTRLTVV.

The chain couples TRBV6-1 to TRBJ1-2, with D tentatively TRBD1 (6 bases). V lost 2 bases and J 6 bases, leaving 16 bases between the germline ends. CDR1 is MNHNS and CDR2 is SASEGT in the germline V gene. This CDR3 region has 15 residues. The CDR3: CASSESWQGIDGYTF. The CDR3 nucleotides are TGTGCCAGCAGTGAATCCTGGCAGGGGATCGATGGCTACACCTTC.

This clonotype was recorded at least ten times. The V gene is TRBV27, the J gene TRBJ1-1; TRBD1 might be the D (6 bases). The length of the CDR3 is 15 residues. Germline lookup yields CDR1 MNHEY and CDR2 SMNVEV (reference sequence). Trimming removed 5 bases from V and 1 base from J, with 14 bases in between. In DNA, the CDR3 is TGTGCCAGCAGTCCCCTCAGACAGGCGAACACTGAAGCTTTCTTT. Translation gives CASSPLRQANTEAFF.

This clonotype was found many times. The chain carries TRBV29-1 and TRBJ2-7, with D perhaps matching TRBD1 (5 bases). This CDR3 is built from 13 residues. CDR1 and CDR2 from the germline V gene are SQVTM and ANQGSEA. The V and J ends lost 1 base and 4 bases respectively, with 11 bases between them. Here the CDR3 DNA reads TGCAGCGTTGAAGTCGGACAAGGGTACGAGCAGTACTTC. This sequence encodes CSVEVGQGYEQYF.

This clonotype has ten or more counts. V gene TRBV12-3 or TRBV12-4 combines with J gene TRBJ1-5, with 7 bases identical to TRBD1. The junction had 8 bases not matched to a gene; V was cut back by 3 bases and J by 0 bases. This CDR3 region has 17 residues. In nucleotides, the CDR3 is TGTGCCAGCAGTTTCGCCGTTGGGACAGATAGCAATCAGCCCCAGCATTTT. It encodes CASSFAVGTDSNQPQHF.

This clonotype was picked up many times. This chain's CDR3 is CATSREGQGQAFF. DNA of the CDR3: TGTGCCACCAGCAGAGAAGGACAGGGGCAAGCTTTCTTT. The rearrangement joins TRBV15 to TRBJ1-1; TRBD1 aligns across 9 bases. V trimming: 0 bases; J trimming: 9 bases; junction bases outside the gene matches: 2. The V gene's germline CDR1 is LNHNV and CDR2 YYDKDF (reference sequence). This CDR3 contains 13 residues.

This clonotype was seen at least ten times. CDR3 sequence: CASSYVGGNYEQYF. CDR3 nucleotides: TGTGCCAGCAGTTACGTTGGGGGTAACTACGAGCAGTACTTC. The chain combines TRBV6-5 with TRBJ2-7, with D perhaps given as TRBD1 or TRBD2 (5 bases each). Germline CDR1 and CDR2: MNHEY and SVGAGI. V was clipped by 2 bases and J by 3 bases, with 11 bases between them. The CDR3 has 14 amino acids.

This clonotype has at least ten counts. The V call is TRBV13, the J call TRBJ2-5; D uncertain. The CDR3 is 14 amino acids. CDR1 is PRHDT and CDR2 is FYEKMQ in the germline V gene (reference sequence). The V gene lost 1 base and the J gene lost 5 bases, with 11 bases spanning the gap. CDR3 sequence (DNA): TGTGCCAGCAGCTTAGCTTTGGGCATGGAGACCCAGTACTTC. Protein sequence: CASSLALGMETQYF.

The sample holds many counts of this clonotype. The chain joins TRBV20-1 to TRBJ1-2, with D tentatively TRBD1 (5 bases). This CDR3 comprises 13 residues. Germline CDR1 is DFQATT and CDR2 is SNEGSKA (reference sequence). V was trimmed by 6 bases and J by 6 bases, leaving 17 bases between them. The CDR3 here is CSASRDRWDGYTF. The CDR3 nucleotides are TGCAGTGCGAGCCGGGACCGCTGGGATGGCTACACCTTC.

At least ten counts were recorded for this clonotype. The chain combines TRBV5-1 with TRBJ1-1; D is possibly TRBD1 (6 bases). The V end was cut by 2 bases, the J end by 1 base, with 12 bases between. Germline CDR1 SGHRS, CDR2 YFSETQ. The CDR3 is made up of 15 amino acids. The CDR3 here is CASSLQQGPNTEAFF. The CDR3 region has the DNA TGCGCCAGCAGCTTACAACAGGGACCGAACACTGAAGCTTTCTTT.

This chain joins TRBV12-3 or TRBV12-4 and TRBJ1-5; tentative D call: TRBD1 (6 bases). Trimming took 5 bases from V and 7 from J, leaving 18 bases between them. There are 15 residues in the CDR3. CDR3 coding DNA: TGTGCCAGCAGTCTAAATCCCCTCGACAGGCAGCCCCAGCATTTT. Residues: CASSLNPLDRQPQHF.